The 27 T cell receptor beta chains below all came from one sample that was sequenced in a study of T cell changes during pregnancy in multiple sclerosis. Generated by immunoSEQ multiplex PCR, the TCRdb table keeps only in-frame clones and is missing some. The sample carries tens of thousands of clones, over 85% recorded once. The input for sequencing was CD8+ T cells from peripheral blood mononuclear cells, taken in the third trimester of pregnancy. The receptor source for this set is a female donor with multiple sclerosis, enrolled in a pregnancy study.

The rearrangement uses TRBV19 and TRBJ2-7; maybe TRBD1 (5 bases). Germline CDR1 is LNHDA and CDR2 is SQIVND (reference sequence). The CDR3 spans 12 residues. V dropped 6 bases and J dropped 7 bases, with 13 bases sitting between them. CDR3 sequence (DNA): TGTGCCAGTAGCCCGACAGCTAGAGAGCAGTACTTC. Its protein is CASSPTAREQYF.

The rearrangement links TRBV7-3 to TRBJ1-1, with D perhaps TRBD1 (5 bases). The germline V gene has CDR1 SGHTA and CDR2 FQGTGA. Trimming removed 0 bases at V and 3 bases at J, with 14 bases between. This CDR3 comprises 16 residues. CDR3 nucleotides: TGTGCCAGCAGCTTAACGTTGTTAGGGGCGGACACTGAAGCTTTCTTT. Translated, it gives CASSLTLLGADTEAFF.

This chain joins TRBV7-9 and TRBJ1-1; D is perhaps TRBD1 (6 bases). Germline V lookup: CDR1 SEHNR, CDR2 FQNEAQ (reference sequence). Trimming took 6 bases from V and 5 from J, leaving 13 bases between them. The CDR3 loop spans 13 amino acids. The CDR3 DNA reads as TGTGCCAGCAGGGGCACAGGGACGACTGAAGCTTTCTTT. Translated: CASRGTGTTEAFF.

The chain combines TRBV4-1 with TRBJ2-1; 9 bases align to TRBD2. The length of the CDR3 is 14 residues. Germline V CDR1 and CDR2: MGHRA, YSYEKL. V gave up 5 bases and J gave up 9 bases; unmatched junction bases: 8. CDR3 nucleotide sequence: TGCGCCAGCAGCGGTTTGGGAGCGGGAGGTGAGCAGTTCTTC. Its protein is CASSGLGAGGEQFF.

In DNA, the CDR3 is TGTGCCAGCAGCGTTGGAGGGAGTAGGAATGAAAAACTGTTTTTT. Its protein product is CASSVGGSRNEKLFF. This rearrangement joins TRBV9 to TRBJ1-4; D not resolved. The CDR3 runs 15 residues. The V and J ends lost 2 bases and 5 bases respectively, with 13 bases between them. Germline V gene sequence: CDR1 SGDLS, CDR2 YYNGEE.

The CDR3 loop is CASSRQENTEAFF. CDR3 nucleotides: TGTGCCAGCTCACGACAGGAGAACACTGAAGCTTTCTTT. The rearrangement joins TRBV18 to TRBJ1-1; D might be TRBD1 (6 bases). Trimming pared 4 bases from V and 1 base from J, leaving 7 bases between. The CDR3 is made up of 13 amino acids. Per germline, CDR1 KGHSH and CDR2 LQKENI.

The genes are TRBV7-3 and TRBJ2-7, with 8 positions matching TRBD2. CDR1 is SGHTA and CDR2 is FQGTGA in the germline V gene. The CDR3 contains 14 residues. With 5 bases clipped from V and 2 bases from J, the junction kept 5 bases outside the gene matches. This CDR3 is CASSPGGGTYEQYF. The CDR3 DNA is TGTGCCAGCAGCCCCGGGGGGGGGACCTACGAGCAGTACTTC. Combining the CDR3 with reference TRBV7-3 and TRBJ2-7 gives the whole variable domain GAGVSQTPSNKVTEKGKYVELRCDPISGHTALYWYRQSLGQGPEFLIYFQGTGAADDSGLPNDRFFAVRPEGSVSTLKIQRTERGDSAVYLCASSPGGGTYEQYFGPGTRLTVT.

The rearrangement uses TRBV27 and TRBJ2-1; 8 bases map to TRBD1. Trimming at V came to 6 bases and at J to 8 bases, leaving 9 bases not matched to a gene. The CDR3 is 14 residues long. CDR1 and CDR2 from the germline V gene are MNHEY and SMNVEV (reference sequence). The CDR3 spells CASRHSDRGDEQFF. The CDR3 DNA sequence: TGTGCCAGCAGACACAGCGACAGGGGCGATGAGCAGTTCTTC.

The V call is TRBV4-1, the J call TRBJ2-7, with TRBD2 matching 9 bases. There are 15 residues in the CDR3. Germline trimming cut 0 bases from V and 7 bases from J; bases unmatched to any gene: 7. The germline gives CDR1 MGHRA, CDR2 YSYEKL. The CDR3 spells CASSQEGGLASEQYF. In DNA, the CDR3 is TGCGCCAGCAGCCAAGAAGGGGGACTAGCATCGGAGCAGTACTTC.

V and J are TRBV2 and TRBJ2-3, with TRBD2 identical over 11 bases. With V trimmed by 4 bases and J by 1 base, 19 bases remained unmatched. Germline V CDR1 and CDR2: SNHLY, FYNNEI. The CDR3 contains 21 residues. In nucleotides, the CDR3 is TGTGCCAGCAGTGTCGTCAGATTTGGACTAGCGGGTGGGGGCGGCACAGATACGCAGTATTTT. Its protein is CASSVVRFGLAGGGGTDTQYF.

CDR3 bases: TGCGCCAGCGCTTCTACGGCTAGCGGCTCCTACGAGCAGTACTTC. This encodes CASASTASGSYEQYF. The chain uses TRBV23-1 and TRBJ2-7, with TRBD2 matching over 7 bases. TRBV23-1 is known as an ORF, though its function is uncertain. V gave up 8 bases and J gave up 0 bases; unmatched junction bases: 10. This CDR3 has 15 residues.

The genes are TRBV9 and TRBJ2-1; possibly TRBD2 for D (6 bases). Germline CDR1 and CDR2: SGDLS and YYNGEE. The V end lost 1 base, the J end lost 7 bases, and 12 bases lay between the germline ends. The CDR3 is 14 residues long. The CDR3 DNA follows: TGTGCCAGCAGCGTATGGGACTCTTTAAATGAGCAGTTCTTC. Protein: CASSVWDSLNEQFF.

The V call is TRBV19, the J call TRBJ1-5; 9 bases are a match to TRBD1. The length of the CDR3 is 16 residues. The trim removed 9 bases at V and 1 base at J, leaving 10 bases unmatched. Per germline, CDR1 LNHDA and CDR2 SQIVND (reference sequence). The CDR3 reads CARAPGQGPSNQPQHF. In DNA, the CDR3 is TGTGCCAGGGCCCCGGGACAGGGCCCGAGCAATCAGCCCCAGCATTTT.

This chain uses TRBV4-1 with TRBJ2-1; no clear D gene. V was pared by 2 bases and J by 10 bases, with 12 bases between. Germline CDR1 MGHRA, CDR2 YSYEKL. The CDR3 spans 13 residues. The CDR3 reads CASSQPPSGEQFF. The CDR3 DNA reads TGCGCCAGCAGCCAACCCCCCTCCGGGGAGCAGTTCTTC.

The chain recombines TRBV4-2 with TRBJ1-1; the match to TRBD1 covers 8 bases. The CDR3 extends over 19 amino acids. The J segment lost 2 bases and the V segment lost 1 base, leaving 15 bases of the junction unmatched. CDR1 is LGHNA and CDR2 is YNFKEQ in the germline V gene. DNA of the CDR3: TGTGCCAGCAGCCAAGGGGTTAGACAGGGGTTCCCGGTAAACACTGAAGCTTTCTTT. As protein: CASSQGVRQGFPVNTEAFF.

The chain carries TRBV27 and TRBJ1-5; a weak D match, TRBD1 (5 bases). V was shortened by 2 bases and J by 4 bases, with 12 bases between the two germline ends. Germline CDR1 and CDR2: MNHEY and SMNVEV (reference sequence). The CDR3 extends over 15 amino acids. Here the CDR3 DNA reads TGTGCCAGCAGTTTACGTTTGACAGCTAATCAGCCCCAGCATTTT. The encoded protein is CASSLRLTANQPQHF.

V usage is TRBV19 and J usage is TRBJ2-3; maybe TRBD2 (6 bases). CDR1 LNHDA and CDR2 SQIVND come from the germline V gene (reference sequence). The CDR3 is 14 residues long. Trimming took 1 base from V and 4 from J, leaving 9 bases between them. CDR3 sequence (DNA): TGTGCCAGTAGTATAGCCACGGGGGCAGATACGCAGTATTTT. It yields the protein CASSIATGADTQYF.

This clone was recorded only once. The chain recombines TRBV5-1 with TRBJ2-5; TRBD1 agrees at 7 bases. The V gene end was trimmed by 4 bases and the J gene end by 5 bases; junction bases not matched to a gene: 8. The CDR3 runs 14 residues. Germline CDR1 is SGHRS and CDR2 is YFSETQ. This chain's CDR3 is CASSRRTGQETQYF. The CDR3 nucleotides are TGCGCCAGCAGCCGGCGGACAGGTCAGGAGACCCAGTACTTC.

The chain couples TRBV19 to TRBJ2-7, with 9 nucleotides matching TRBD1. Germline loops: CDR1 LNHDA, CDR2 SQIVND (reference sequence). The CDR3 has 16 residues. The V and J ends lost 5 bases and 3 bases, in that order; junction bases with no gene match: 11. The CDR3 spells CASSPGQGFTVYEQYF. The CDR3 DNA reads as TGTGCCAGTAGTCCAGGACAGGGGTTCACGGTCTACGAGCAGTACTTC.

The chain couples TRBV5-1 to TRBJ2-2; TRBD2 matches at 10 bases. CDR1 is SGHRS, CDR2 YFSETQ, per germline. V was pared by 3 bases and J by 6 bases, with 5 bases of the junction left unmatched. CDR3 size: 15 residues. CDR3 DNA: TGCGCCAGCAGCTCCAAGCGGGAGGGCCCCGGGGAGCTGTTTTTT. This translates into CASSSKREGPGELFF.

This chain connects TRBV19 to TRBJ2-7; TRBD2 might be the D (7 bases). In germline, CDR1 is LNHDA, CDR2 SQIVND (reference sequence). With 5 bases removed from V and 1 base from J, the gap between germline ends came to 12 bases. This CDR3 contains 14 residues. The CDR3 DNA is TGTGCCAGTAGTTGGGGGGGCGCGTCCTACGAGCAGTACTTC. Amino acid sequence: CASSWGGASYEQYF.

The gene calls are TRBV28 and TRBJ1-5; D is unclear. V was cut by 4 bases and J by 4 bases, with 11 bases left in between. CDR1 and CDR2 (germline): MDHEN, SYDVKM. The length of the CDR3 is 14 residues. CDR3 coding DNA: TGTGCCAGCAGTTCTGGGAGCGGAAATCAGCCCCAGCATTTT. Its protein product is CASSSGSGNQPQHF.

The CDR3 region is CASSLTGPLEQYF. The CDR3 DNA is TGTGCCAGCAGCCTCACCGGTCCCCTCGAGCAGTACTTC. V and J are TRBV4-2 and TRBJ2-7; D ambiguous. Germline CDR1 reads LGHNA; CDR2 reads YNFKEQ. V was cut by 4 bases and J by 6 bases, with 13 bases left in between. The CDR3 covers 13 residues.

The chain uses TRBV5-4 and TRBJ2-7; tentative D call: TRBD1 (6 bases). The germline CDR1 and CDR2 sequences are SGHNT and YYREEE (reference sequence). The CDR3 covers 13 residues. V was trimmed by 2 bases and J by 5 bases, leaving 11 bases between them. This chain's CDR3 is CASSFGQRNEQYF. For the CDR3, the DNA is TGTGCCAGCAGCTTCGGACAGCGCAACGAGCAGTACTTC.

The CDR3 DNA reads TGCGCCAGCAGCCAGACAGGGGGCGAGGACACTGAAGCTTTCTTT. It encodes CASSQTGGEDTEAFF. The chain couples TRBV4-1 to TRBJ1-1; 10 nucleotides match TRBD1. The trim removed 3 bases at V and 3 bases at J, leaving 4 bases unmatched. Germline CDR1 and CDR2: MGHRA and YSYEKL. This CDR3 contains 15 residues.

For this clone: The sample carries other DNA sequences with the same CDR3. The chain couples TRBV19 to TRBJ2-1; D is ambiguous. V gave up 5 bases and J gave up 3 bases, with 2 bases separating them. In germline, CDR1 is LNHDA, CDR2 SQIVND (reference sequence). The CDR3 loop spans 11 amino acids. Written as DNA, the CDR3 is TGTGCCAGTAGTCTCTACAATGAGCAGTTCTTC. Its protein is CASSLYNEQFF.

J is TRBJ2-7 and V is TRBV5-8; perhaps TRBD2 as D (5 bases). Trimming took 6 bases from V and 7 from J, leaving 17 bases between them. Germline-derived CDR1 and CDR2 are SGHTS and YDEGEE. CDR3 size: 13 residues. CDR3 nucleotide sequence: TGTGCCAGCAACACTGGGGTCGAGGGAGAGCAGTACTTC. Protein: CASNTGVEGEQYF.